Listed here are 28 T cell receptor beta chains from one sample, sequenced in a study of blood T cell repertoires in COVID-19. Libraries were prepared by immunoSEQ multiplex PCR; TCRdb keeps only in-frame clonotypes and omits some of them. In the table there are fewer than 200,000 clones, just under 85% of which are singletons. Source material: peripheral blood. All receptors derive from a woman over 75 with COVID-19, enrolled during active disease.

The CDR3 is CASSQETGYNEQFF. The CDR3 DNA reads TGTGCCAGCAGCCAGGAGACAGGGTACAATGAGCAGTTCTTC. The genes are TRBV7-6 and TRBJ2-1; 7 bases fit TRBD1. This CDR3 is 14 amino acids long. CDR1 is SGHVS, CDR2 FNYEAQ, per germline. The V and J ends lost 5 bases and 4 bases, in that order; junction bases with no gene match: 5.

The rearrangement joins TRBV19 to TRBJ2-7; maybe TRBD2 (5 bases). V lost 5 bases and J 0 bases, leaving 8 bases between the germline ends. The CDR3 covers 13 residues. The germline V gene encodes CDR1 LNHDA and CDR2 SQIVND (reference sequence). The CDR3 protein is CASSERTSYEQYF. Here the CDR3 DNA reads TGTGCCAGTAGTGAGCGGACCTCCTACGAGCAGTACTTC.

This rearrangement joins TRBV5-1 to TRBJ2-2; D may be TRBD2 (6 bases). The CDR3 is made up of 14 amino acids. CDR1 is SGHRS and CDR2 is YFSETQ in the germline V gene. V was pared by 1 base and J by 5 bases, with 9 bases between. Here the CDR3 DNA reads TGCGCCAGCAGCTTGCTCGGGGGAACCGGGGAGCTGTTTTTT. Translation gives CASSLLGGTGELFF. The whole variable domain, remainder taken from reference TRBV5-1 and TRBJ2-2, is KAGVTQTPRYLIKTRGQQVTLSCSPISGHRSVSWYQQTPGQGLQFLFEYFSETQRNKGNFPGRFSGRQFSNSRSEMNVSTLELGDSALYLCASSLLGGTGELFFGEGSRLTVL.

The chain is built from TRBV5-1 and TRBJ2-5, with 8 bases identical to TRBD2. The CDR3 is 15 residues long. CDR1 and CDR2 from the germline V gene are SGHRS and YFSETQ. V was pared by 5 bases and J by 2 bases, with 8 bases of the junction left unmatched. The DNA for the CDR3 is TGCGCCAGCAGACTTTCCTTAGCGGGGCAAGAGACCCAGTACTTC. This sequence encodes CASRLSLAGQETQYF.

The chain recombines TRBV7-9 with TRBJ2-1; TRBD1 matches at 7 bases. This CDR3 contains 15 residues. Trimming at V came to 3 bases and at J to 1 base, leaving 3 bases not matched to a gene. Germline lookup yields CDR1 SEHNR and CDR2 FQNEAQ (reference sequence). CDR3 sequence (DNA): TGTGCCAGCAGCTTGCAGGGGGTGTCCTACAATGAGCAGTTCTTC. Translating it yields CASSLQGVSYNEQFF.

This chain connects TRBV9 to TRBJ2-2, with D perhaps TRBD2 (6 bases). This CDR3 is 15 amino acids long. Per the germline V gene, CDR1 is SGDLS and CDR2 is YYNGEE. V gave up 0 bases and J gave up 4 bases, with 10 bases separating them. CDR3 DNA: TGTGCCAGCAGCGTAGAACTAGCCTCCACCGGGGAGCTGTTTTTT. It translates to CASSVELASTGELFF.

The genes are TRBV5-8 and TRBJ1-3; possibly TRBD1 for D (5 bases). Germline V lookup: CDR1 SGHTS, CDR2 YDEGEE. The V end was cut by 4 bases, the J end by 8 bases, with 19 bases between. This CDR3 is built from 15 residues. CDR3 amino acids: CASSPPGPGGYTIYF. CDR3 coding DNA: TGTGCCAGCAGCCCCCCCGGCCCCGGGGGATACACCATATATTTT.

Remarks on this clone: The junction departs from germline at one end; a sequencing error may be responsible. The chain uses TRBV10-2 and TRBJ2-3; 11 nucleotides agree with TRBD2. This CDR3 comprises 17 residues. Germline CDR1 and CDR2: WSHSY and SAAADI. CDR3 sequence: CASRESFRLAGTDTQYF. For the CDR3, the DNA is TGCGCCAGCAGAGAGTCTTTCCGACTAGCGGGAACAGATACGCAGTATTTT.

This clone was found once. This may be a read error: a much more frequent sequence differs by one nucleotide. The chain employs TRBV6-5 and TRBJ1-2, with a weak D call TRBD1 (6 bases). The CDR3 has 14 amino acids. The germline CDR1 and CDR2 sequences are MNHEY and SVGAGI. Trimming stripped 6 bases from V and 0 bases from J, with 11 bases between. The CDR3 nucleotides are TGTGCCAGCAGCCCCGAGGGGGCTAACTATGGCTACACCTTC. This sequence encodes CASSPEGANYGYTF.

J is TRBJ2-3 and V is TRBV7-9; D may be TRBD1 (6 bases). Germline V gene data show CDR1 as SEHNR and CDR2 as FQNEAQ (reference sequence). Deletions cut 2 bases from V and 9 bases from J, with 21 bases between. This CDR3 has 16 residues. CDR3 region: CASSLTFGSGGETQYF. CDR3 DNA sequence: TGTGCCAGCAGCTTAACGTTCGGTAGTGGGGGCGAGACGCAGTATTTT.

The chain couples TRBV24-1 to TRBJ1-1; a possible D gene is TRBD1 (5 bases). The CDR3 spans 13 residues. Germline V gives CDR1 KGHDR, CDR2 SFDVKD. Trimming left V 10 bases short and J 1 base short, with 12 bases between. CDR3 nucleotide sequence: TGTGCCACAACTGACAGCCGGAACACTGAAGCTTTCTTT. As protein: CATTDSRNTEAFF.

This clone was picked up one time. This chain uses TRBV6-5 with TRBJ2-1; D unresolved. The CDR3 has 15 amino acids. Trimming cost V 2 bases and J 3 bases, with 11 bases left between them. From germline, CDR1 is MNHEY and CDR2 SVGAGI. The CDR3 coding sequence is TGTGCCAGCAGTTACGAGGCAGCCTTCTACAATGAGCAGTTCTTC. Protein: CASSYEAAFYNEQFF.

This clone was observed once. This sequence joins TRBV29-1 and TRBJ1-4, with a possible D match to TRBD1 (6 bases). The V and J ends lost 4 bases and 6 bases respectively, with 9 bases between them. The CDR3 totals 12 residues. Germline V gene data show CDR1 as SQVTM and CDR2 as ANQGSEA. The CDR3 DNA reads TGCAGCGTTGGGGGGCGGGATGAAAAACTGTTTTTT. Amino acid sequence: CSVGGRDEKLFF.

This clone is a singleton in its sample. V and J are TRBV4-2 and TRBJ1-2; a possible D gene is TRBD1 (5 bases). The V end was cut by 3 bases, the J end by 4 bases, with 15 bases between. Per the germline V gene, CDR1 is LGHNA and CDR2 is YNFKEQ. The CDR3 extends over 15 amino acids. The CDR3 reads CASSQDLRVLYGYTF. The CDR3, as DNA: TGTGCCAGCAGCCAGGACCTCAGGGTTCTCTATGGCTACACCTTC.

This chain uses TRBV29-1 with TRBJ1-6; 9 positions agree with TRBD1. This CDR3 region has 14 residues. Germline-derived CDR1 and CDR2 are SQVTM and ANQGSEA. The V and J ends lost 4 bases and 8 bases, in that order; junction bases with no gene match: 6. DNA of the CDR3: TGCAGCGTTGTCCTACAGGGGGCTGATTCACCCCTCCACTTT. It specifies CSVVLQGADSPLHF.

The CDR3, as DNA: TGCGCCAGCAGCTCCTTCATAGCGGGGGACACAGATACGCAGTATTTT. Amino acid sequence: CASSSFIAGDTDTQYF. The J gene is TRBJ2-3, the V gene TRBV5-1; 9 bases match TRBD2. The CDR3 length is 16 residues. The V and J ends lost 3 bases and 2 bases, in that order; junction bases with no gene match: 7. Looked up from germline, CDR1 is SGHRS and CDR2 is YFSETQ. The full variable domain, rest sourced from reference TRBV5-1 and TRBJ2-3, is KAGVTQTPRYLIKTRGQQVTLSCSPISGHRSVSWYQQTPGQGLQFLFEYFSETQRNKGNFPGRFSGRQFSNSRSEMNVSTLELGDSALYLCASSSFIAGDTDTQYFGPGTRLTVL.

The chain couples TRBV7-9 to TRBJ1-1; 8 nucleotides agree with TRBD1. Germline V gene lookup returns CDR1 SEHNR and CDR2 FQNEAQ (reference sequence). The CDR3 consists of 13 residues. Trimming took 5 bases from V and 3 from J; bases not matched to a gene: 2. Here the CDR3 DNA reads TGTGCCAGCAGCCAGACAGGGGACACTGAAGCTTTCTTT. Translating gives CASSQTGDTEAFF. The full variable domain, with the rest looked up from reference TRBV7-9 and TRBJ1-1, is DTGVSQNPRHKITKRGQNVTFRCDPISEHNRLYWYRQTLGQGPEFLTYFQNEAQLEKSRLLSDRFSAERPKGSFSTLEIQRTEQGDSAMYLCASSQTGDTEAFFGQGTRLTVV.

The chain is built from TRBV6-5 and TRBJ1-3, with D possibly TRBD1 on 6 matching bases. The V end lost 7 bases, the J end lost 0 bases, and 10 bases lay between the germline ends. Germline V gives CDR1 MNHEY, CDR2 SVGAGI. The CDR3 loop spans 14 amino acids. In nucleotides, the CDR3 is TGTGCCAGCACGGGGGGGCCCTCTGGAAACACCATATATTTT. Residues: CASTGGPSGNTIYF.

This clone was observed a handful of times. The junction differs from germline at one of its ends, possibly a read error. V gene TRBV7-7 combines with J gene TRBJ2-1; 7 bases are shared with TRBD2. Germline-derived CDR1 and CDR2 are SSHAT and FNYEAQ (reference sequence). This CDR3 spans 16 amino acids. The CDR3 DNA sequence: TGTGCTAGCAGCTTAGGAGCGGGGTACTCCTACAATGAGCAGTTCTTC. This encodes CASSLGAGYSYNEQFF.

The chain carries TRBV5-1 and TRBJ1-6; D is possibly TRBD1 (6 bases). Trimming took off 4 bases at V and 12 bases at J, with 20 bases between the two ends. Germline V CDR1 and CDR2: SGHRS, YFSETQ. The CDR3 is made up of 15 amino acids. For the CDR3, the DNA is TGCGCCAGCAGCATAGATACAGGGCCCCTACGACCCCTCCACTTT. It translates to CASSIDTGPLRPLHF.

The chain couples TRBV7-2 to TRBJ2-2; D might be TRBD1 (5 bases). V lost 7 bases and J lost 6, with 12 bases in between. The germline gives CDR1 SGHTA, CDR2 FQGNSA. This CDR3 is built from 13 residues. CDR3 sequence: CASKGRRAGELFF. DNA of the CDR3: TGTGCCAGCAAGGGGCGCCGGGCCGGGGAGCTGTTTTTT.

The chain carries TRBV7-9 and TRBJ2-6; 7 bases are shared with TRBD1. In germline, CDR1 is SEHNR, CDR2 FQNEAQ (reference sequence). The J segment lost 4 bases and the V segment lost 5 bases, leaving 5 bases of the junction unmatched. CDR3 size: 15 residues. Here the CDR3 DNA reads TGTGCCAGCAGCCTTGACAGGGTAGGGGCCAACGTCCTGACTTTC. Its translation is CASSLDRVGANVLTF.

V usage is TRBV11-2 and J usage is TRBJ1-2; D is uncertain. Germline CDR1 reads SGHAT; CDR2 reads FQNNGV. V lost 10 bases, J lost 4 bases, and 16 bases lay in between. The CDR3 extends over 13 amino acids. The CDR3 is CATSWATSYGYTF. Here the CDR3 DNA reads TGTGCCACCTCTTGGGCGACAAGCTATGGCTACACCTTC. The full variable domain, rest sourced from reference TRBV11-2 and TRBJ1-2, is EAGVAQSPRYKIIEKRQSVAFWCNPISGHATLYWYQQILGQGPKLLIQFQNNGVVDDSQLPKDRFSAERLKGVDSTLKIQPAKLEDSAVYLCATSWATSYGYTFGSGTRLTVV.

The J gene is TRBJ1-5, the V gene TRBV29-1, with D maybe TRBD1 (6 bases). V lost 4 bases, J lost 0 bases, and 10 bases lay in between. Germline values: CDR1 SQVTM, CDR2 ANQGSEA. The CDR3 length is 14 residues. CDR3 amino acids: CSVVDSPSNQPQHF. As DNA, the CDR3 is TGCAGCGTTGTGGACAGTCCTAGCAATCAGCCCCAGCATTTT.

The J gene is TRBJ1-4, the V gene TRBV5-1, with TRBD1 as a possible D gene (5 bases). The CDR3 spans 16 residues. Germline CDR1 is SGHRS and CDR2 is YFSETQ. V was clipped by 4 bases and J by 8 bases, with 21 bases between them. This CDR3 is CASSPGGTWGSEKLFF. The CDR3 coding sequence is TGCGCCAGCAGCCCTGGAGGGACCTGGGGATCGGAAAAACTGTTTTTT. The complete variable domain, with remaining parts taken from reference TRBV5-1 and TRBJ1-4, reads KAGVTQTPRYLIKTRGQQVTLSCSPISGHRSVSWYQQTPGQGLQFLFEYFSETQRNKGNFPGRFSGRQFSNSRSEMNVSTLELGDSALYLCASSPGGTWGSEKLFFGSGTQLSVL.

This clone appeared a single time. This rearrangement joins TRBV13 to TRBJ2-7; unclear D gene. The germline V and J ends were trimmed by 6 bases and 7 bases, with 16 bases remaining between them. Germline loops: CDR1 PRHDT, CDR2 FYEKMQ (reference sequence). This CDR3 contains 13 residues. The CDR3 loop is CASREISYQEQYF. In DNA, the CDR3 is TGTGCCAGCAGGGAGATATCCTATCAAGAGCAGTACTTC.

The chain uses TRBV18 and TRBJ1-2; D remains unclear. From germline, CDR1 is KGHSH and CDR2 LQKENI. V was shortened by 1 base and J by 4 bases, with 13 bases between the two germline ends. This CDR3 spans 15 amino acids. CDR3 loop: CASSPRYQFFYGYTF. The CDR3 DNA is TGTGCCAGCTCACCACGTTACCAGTTCTTCTATGGCTACACCTTC.

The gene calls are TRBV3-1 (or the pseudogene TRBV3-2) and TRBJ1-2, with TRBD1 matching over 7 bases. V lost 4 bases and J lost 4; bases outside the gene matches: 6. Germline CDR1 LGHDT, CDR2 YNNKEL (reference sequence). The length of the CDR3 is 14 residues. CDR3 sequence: CASSPRQGSYGYTF. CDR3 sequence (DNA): TGTGCCAGCAGCCCTCGACAGGGAAGCTATGGCTACACCTTC.